This entry lists 13 T cell receptor beta chains sequenced from one sample in a study of blood T cell repertoires in COVID-19. Sequencing was performed with immunoSEQ multiplex PCR; in TCRdb, only in-frame clones are kept and a portion is missing. The sample has 100,000 to 150,000 clones, about 85% seen once. What was sequenced was peripheral blood. The receptors were gathered from a man aged 55-75 years with acute or convalescent COVID-19.

This sequence joins TRBV28 and TRBJ1-3; possibly TRBD1 for D (6 bases). The length of the CDR3 is 16 residues. The germline V gene has CDR1 MDHEN and CDR2 SYDVKM. Trimming took 3 bases from V and 4 from J, leaving 16 bases between them. For the CDR3, the DNA is TGTGCCAGCAGTTTCCGACAGGCATTCTCAGGAAACACCATATATTTT. It encodes CASSFRQAFSGNTIYF.

This chain connects TRBV18 to TRBJ1-5, with TRBD1 matching 7 bases. Trimming took 5 bases from V and 2 from J; bases not matched to a gene: 12. Germline loops: CDR1 KGHSH, CDR2 LQKENI. CDR3 size: 17 residues. In DNA form, the CDR3 reads TGTGCCAGCTCAACCCAGGGGGTTGGGGAGGGCAATCAGCCCCAGCATTTT. Protein product: CASSTQGVGEGNQPQHF.

V usage is TRBV19 and J usage is TRBJ2-5; tentatively, D is TRBD1 (6 bases). Trimming cost V 4 bases and J 5 bases, with 17 bases left between them. The CDR3 sequence is 15 residues long. Germline V gene lookup returns CDR1 LNHDA and CDR2 SQIVND (reference sequence). Written as DNA, the CDR3 is TGTGCCAGTAGTAGTACAGGGTCGTTCGGGGAGACCCAGTACTTC. This gives the protein CASSSTGSFGETQYF.

This clone appeared a few times. This chain joins TRBV4-2 and TRBJ2-7; no clear D gene. The germline gives CDR1 LGHNA, CDR2 YNFKEQ. Between the trimmed V and J ends, which lost 1 base and 0 bases, there was a span of 7 bases. The CDR3 sequence is 14 residues long. CDR3 sequence: CASSQARSSYEQYF. Here the CDR3 DNA reads TGTGCCAGCAGCCAAGCGAGGAGCTCCTACGAGCAGTACTTC.

The chain uses TRBV6-5 and TRBJ2-7; D remains unclear. The length of the CDR3 is 15 residues. V lost 0 bases and J lost 0, with 9 bases in between. Looked up from germline, CDR1 is MNHEY and CDR2 is SVGAGI. CDR3 protein: CASSYSVQSSYEQYF. CDR3 in DNA: TGTGCCAGCAGTTACTCAGTACAGAGCTCCTACGAGCAGTACTTC.

The J gene is TRBJ2-7, the V gene TRBV5-1; 9 bases map to TRBD2. CDR1 and CDR2 from the germline V gene are SGHRS and YFSETQ. After removal of 4 bases from V and 3 bases from J, the junction contained 8 bases not matched to a gene. CDR3 length: 15 residues. CDR3 protein: CASSGTGTSIYEQYF. CDR3 in DNA: TGCGCCAGCAGCGGGACCGGGACTAGCATCTACGAGCAGTACTTC.

The chain employs TRBV6-1 and TRBJ2-7; weak D call: TRBD2 (6 bases). The CDR3 has 13 residues. From germline, CDR1 is MNHNS and CDR2 SASEGT. Trimming shortened V by 1 base and J by 6 bases, and 10 bases separated the two germline ends. The CDR3 reads CASSEGLDGEQYF. CDR3 bases: TGTGCCAGCAGTGAAGGACTAGATGGCGAGCAGTACTTC.

J is TRBJ1-1 and V is TRBV6-5; D is ambiguous. CDR1 MNHEY and CDR2 SVGAGI come from the germline V gene. The length of the CDR3 is 13 residues. Trimming took 2 bases from V and 5 from J, leaving 9 bases between them. CDR3 coding DNA: TGTGCCAGCAGTTACGCCCGCGGGACTGAAGCTTTCTTT. Amino acids: CASSYARGTEAFF.

The chain employs TRBV7-9 and TRBJ2-2; 10 nucleotides line up with TRBD2. This CDR3 contains 15 residues. Unmatched junction bases numbered 4, after V lost 6 bases and J lost 3 bases. Germline CDR1 SEHNR, CDR2 FQNEAQ (reference sequence). The CDR3 protein is CASRVLAGYTGELFF. CDR3 nucleotides: TGTGCCAGCAGGGTACTAGCGGGATACACCGGGGAGCTGTTTTTT.

This clone was detected once. The V call is TRBV7-9, the J call TRBJ1-4, with D hard to call. The CDR3 is 14 residues long. Per the germline V gene, CDR1 is SEHNR and CDR2 is FQNEAQ (reference sequence). Trimming took 10 bases from V and 0 from J, leaving 12 bases between them. The CDR3 nucleotides read TGTGCCACCCGACTAACAGCAACTAATGAAAAACTGTTTTTT. Translating it yields CATRLTATNEKLFF.

The chain links TRBV28 to TRBJ2-7; TRBD1 matches at 10 bases. The CDR3 totals 13 residues. The V and J ends lost 10 bases and 4 bases, in that order; junction bases with no gene match: 7. In germline, CDR1 is MDHEN, CDR2 SYDVKM. The CDR3 is CATNPGQGYEQYF. The CDR3 DNA is TGTGCCACCAATCCGGGACAGGGGTACGAGCAGTACTTC.

This rearrangement joins TRBV28 to TRBJ1-4, with D unresolved. V was pared by 3 bases and J by 8 bases, with 7 bases between. The CDR3 consists of 12 residues. The germline V gene encodes CDR1 MDHEN and CDR2 SYDVKM. The CDR3 DNA follows: TGTGCCAGCAGTTTGAGGCGGGAAAAACTGTTTTTT. Translating it yields CASSLRREKLFF.

The rearrangement joins TRBV4-2 to TRBJ2-1, with 13 nucleotides matching TRBD2. The CDR3 contains 16 residues. Germline assignment: CDR1 LGHNA and CDR2 YNFKEQ. J lost 10 bases, V lost 1 base, and 7 bases had no gene match. In nucleotides, the CDR3 is TGTGCCAGCAGCCAAGTGCACCGGACTAGCGGGAGCGAGCAGTTCTTC. Protein sequence: CASSQVHRTSGSEQFF.